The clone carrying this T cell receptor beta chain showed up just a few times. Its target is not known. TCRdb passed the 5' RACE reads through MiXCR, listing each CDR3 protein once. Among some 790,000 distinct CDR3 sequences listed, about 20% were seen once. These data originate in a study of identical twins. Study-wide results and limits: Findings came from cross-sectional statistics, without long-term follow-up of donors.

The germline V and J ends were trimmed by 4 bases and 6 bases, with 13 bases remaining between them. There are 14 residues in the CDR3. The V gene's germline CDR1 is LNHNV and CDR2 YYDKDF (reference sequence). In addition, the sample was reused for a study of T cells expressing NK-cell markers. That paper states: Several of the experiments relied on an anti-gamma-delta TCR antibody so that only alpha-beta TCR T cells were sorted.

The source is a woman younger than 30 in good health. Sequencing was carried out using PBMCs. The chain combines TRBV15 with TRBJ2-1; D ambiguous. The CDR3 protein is CATSNPRLLNEQFF. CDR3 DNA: TGTGCCACCAGCAACCCCCGGCTTCTCAATGAGCAGTTCTTC.